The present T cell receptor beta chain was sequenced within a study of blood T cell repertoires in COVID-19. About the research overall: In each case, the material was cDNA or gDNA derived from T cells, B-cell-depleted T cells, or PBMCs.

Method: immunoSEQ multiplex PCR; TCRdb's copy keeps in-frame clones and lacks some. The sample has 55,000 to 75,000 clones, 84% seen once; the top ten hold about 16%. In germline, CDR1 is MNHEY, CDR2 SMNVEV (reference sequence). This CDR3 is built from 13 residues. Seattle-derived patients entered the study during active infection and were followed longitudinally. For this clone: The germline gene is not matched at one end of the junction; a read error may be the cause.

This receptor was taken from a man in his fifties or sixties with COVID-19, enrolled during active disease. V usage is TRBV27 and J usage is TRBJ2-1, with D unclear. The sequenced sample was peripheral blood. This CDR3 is CASGLSSYNEQFF. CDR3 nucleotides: TGTGCCAGCGGTTTGAGCTCCTACAATGAGCAGTTCTTC.